This entry is about one T cell receptor beta chain. The antigen is not known. This sample was included in a study of T cells in localized non-small cell lung cancer. Study outcomes and limitations: Among the top 100 tumor clones, a median approximately 55 appeared in adjacent lung.

CDR1 is SGHRS, CDR2 YFSETQ, per germline. The V gene lost 4 bases and the J gene lost 2 bases, with 13 bases spanning the gap. This CDR3 has 14 amino acids. Profiled with immunoSEQ multiplex PCR; TCRdb holds only in-frame clones, not every one. The sample consists of approximately 30,000 clones, about 90% of them appearing once. The chain employs TRBV5-1 and TRBJ2-7; D is perhaps TRBD2 (7 bases). The source was peripheral blood, collected before any cancer treatment. The source is a woman aged 18-55 years with stage I lung adenocarcinoma. The CDR3 protein is CASSQAGATYEQYF. The CDR3 DNA reads as TGCGCCAGCAGCCAGGCGGGGGCGACCTACGAGCAGTACTTC.